A selection of T cell receptor beta chains follows, all from one sample in a study of blood T cell repertoires in COVID-19. Produced via immunoSEQ multiplex PCR; TCRdb's table is partial and in-frame only. This sample has fewer than 250,000 clones, with under 85% found just once. Sequenced sample: peripheral blood. These receptors originate from a human donor in a cohort sampled during active COVID-19. The CDR3 runs from the conserved cysteine through the conserved F or W. D genes are given only for firm matches. A clone size is listed for some rows: how often the clone was seen (once, few, many), or a class if it is expanded.

v_gene: TRBV24-1; d_gene: TRBD1; abundance: NA; j_gene: TRBJ2-5; CDR3nt: TGTGCCACCGGGGGGACAGGGATGATAGAGACCCAGTACTTC; CDR3aa: CATGGTGMIETQYF
v_gene: TRBV28; d_gene: TRBD1; abundance: NA; j_gene: TRBJ1-2; CDR3nt: TGTGCCAGCTTACAGACAGGGGTTATGGCTGGCTACACCTTC; CDR3aa: CASLQTGVMAGYTF
v_gene: TRBV11-2; d_gene: NA; abundance: NA; j_gene: TRBJ2-2; CDR3nt: TGTGCCAGCAGCGTCCGGGACTTACCCGATTTGAACACCGGGGAGCTGTTTTTT; CDR3aa: CASSVRDLPDLNTGELFF
v_gene: TRBV6-5; d_gene: NA; abundance: once; j_gene: TRBJ2-2; CDR3nt: TGTGCCAGCAGCCTTCGCGCCGGGGAGCTGTTTTTT; CDR3aa: CASSLRAGELFF
v_gene: TRBV10-2; d_gene: NA; abundance: NA; j_gene: TRBJ1-2; CDR3nt: TGCGCCAGCAGTTTCGGGGGGGTCTATGGCTACACCTTC; CDR3aa: CASSFGGVYGYTF
v_gene: TRBV28; d_gene: TRBD2; abundance: NA; j_gene: TRBJ2-5; CDR3nt: TGTGCCAGCAAGCGGGGAGAGACCCAGTACTTC; CDR3aa: CASKRGETQYF
v_gene: TRBV7-9; d_gene: NA; abundance: NA; j_gene: TRBJ1-6; CDR3nt: TGTGCCAGCAGCTTAGAGGGACTACCCCTCCACTTT; CDR3aa: CASSLEGLPLHF
v_gene: TRBV7-2; d_gene: NA; abundance: many; j_gene: TRBJ1-5; CDR3nt: TGTGCCAGCAGCCCAGGAGGAGGGAGCAATCAGCCCCAGCATTTT; CDR3aa: CASSPGGGSNQPQHF
v_gene: TRBV9; d_gene: TRBD1; abundance: NA; j_gene: TRBJ1-2; CDR3nt: TGTGCCAGCAGCGAAGGGACAGGGCCCAACTATGGCTACACCTTC; CDR3aa: CASSEGTGPNYGYTF
v_gene: TRBV11-3; d_gene: TRBD2; abundance: NA; j_gene: TRBJ2-1; CDR3nt: TGTGCCAGCAGCGAAGGACTAGTCTCCTACAATGAGCAGTTCTTC; CDR3aa: CASSEGLVSYNEQFF